This T cell receptor (beta chain) came from a study of radiotherapy plus CTLA-4 blockade in lung cancer. Clones were sequenced by immunoSEQ multiplex PCR, and TCRdb holds only the in-frame ones, with some missing. The sample shows around 40,000 clones, about 77% of them seen only once. The V gene's germline CDR1 is SGHRS and CDR2 YFSETQ. The CDR3 sequence is 15 residues long. Germline trimming cut 0 bases from V and 8 bases from J; bases unmatched to any gene: 7. The material was peripheral blood, obtained from a patient treated with radiotherapy plus ipilimumab. The source is a human donor with non-small cell lung cancer who had stable disease on radiotherapy plus ipilimumab. This sequence joins TRBV5-1 and TRBJ1-2, with TRBD1 identical over 10 bases. CDR3 residues: CASSLGDRGTEGYTF. The CDR3 bases are TGCGCCAGCAGCTTGGGGGACAGGGGTACGGAGGGCTACACCTTC.